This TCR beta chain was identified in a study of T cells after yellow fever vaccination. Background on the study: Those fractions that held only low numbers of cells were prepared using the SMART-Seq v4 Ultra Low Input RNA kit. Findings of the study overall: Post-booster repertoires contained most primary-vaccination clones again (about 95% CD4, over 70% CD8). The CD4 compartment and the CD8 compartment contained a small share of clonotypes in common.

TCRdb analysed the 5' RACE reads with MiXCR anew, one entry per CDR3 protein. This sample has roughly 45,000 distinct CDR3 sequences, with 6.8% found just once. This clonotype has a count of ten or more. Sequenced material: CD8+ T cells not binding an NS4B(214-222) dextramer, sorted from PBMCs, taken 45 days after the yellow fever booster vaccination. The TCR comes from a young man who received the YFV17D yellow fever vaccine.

The CDR3 loop is CASSLGYGPNTGELFF. CDR3 DNA sequence: TGTGCCAGCAGTTTGGGGTATGGACCGAACACCGGGGAGCTGTTTTTT. The chain is built from TRBV28 and TRBJ2-2, with D unclear. CDR1 and CDR2 from the germline V gene are MDHEN and SYDVKM. The CDR3 spans 16 residues. V was shortened by 3 bases and J by 0 bases, with 11 bases between the two germline ends.